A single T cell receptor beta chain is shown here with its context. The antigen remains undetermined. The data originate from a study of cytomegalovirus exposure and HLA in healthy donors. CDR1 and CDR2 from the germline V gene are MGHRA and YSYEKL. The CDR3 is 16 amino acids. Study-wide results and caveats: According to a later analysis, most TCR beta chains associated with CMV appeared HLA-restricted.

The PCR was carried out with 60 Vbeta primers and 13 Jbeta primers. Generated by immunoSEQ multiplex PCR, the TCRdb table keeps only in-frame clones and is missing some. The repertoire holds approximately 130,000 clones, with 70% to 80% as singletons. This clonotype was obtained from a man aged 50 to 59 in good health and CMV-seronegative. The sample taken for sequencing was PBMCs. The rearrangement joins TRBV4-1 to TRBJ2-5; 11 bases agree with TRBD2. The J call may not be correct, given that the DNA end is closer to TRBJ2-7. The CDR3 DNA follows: TGCGCCAGCAGCCAACTTAAAACTAGCGGGAGAGGCGAGCAGTACTTC. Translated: CASSQLKTSGRGEQYF.